This TCR beta chain was documented in a study of T-cell reconstitution after alpha-beta-depleted transplantation in children (dated by TCRdb to about 2016). In the study overall: The study quantitatively tracked T-cell immune reconstitution after TCRalphabeta/CD19-depleted allogeneic hematopoietic cell transplantation in children using TCR repertoire profiling.

This clonotype showed up just a few times. The antigen this receptor binds is unknown. Base quality data are lacking; no much larger clone is found one base away. Library generation was performed with PCR. The sequencer listed for this sample is Illumina HiSeq 2500. TCR library preparation used molecular barcoding, with unique molecular identifiers applied to normalize quantification of the TCRbeta repertoire. TCRdb reprocessing: public reads trimmed at Q25 with fastp, clones called with MiXCR, in-frame beta chains kept. Rows are unified per CDR3 protein, each entry keeping the most common DNA and genes. The sample contains hundreds of thousands of distinct CDR3 sequences, about 25% of them found a single time. Clones ranked in the top ten supply about 2.5% of the sample. The paper's findings and limits, for the study overall: Hyperexpanded clone frequencies declined over subsequent months; after one year, T-cell counts and TCRbeta diversity were mostly attributed to newly produced T cells. Apparently early alphabetaT-cell count recovery about two months after transplant reportedly relied on only several hundred rapidly expanded clones derived from non-depleted graft cells. The high TCRbeta diversity at day 60 in some patients was ascribed to recipient T cells and intrathymic progenitors that had survived conditioning.

In light of the paper, this sample's treatment or condition label describes: allogeneic hematopoietic cell transplantation with graft depleted of TCRalphabeta T cells and CD19 B cells. The children who served as transplant recipients had been given grafts of TCRalphabeta/CD19-depleted allogeneic hematopoietic cells. CDR1 and CDR2, per the germline V gene (reference sequence), are SGHKS and YYEKEE. The CDR3 contains 16 residues, cysteine and phenylalanine counted. Only CDR3 DNA remains: 48 bases, in frame from the first base. Relative to germline, V is 4 bases shorter and J is 3 bases shorter, with 16 bases between their ends.

The chain links TRBV5-5 with TRBJ2-2; possibly the D gene is TRBD1, per 5 matching bases. The material sequenced was PBMCs, taken before TCRalphabeta/CD19-depleted stem cell transplant. The source of this sequence is a girl aged 2 to 10 with Fanconi anemia, due to receive a stem cell transplant. The nucleotide sequence reads as follows: TGTGCCAGCAGCCCTGGGCCTTTCAGGGACACCGGGGAGCTGTTTTTT. This gives the protein CASSPGPFRDTGELFF.